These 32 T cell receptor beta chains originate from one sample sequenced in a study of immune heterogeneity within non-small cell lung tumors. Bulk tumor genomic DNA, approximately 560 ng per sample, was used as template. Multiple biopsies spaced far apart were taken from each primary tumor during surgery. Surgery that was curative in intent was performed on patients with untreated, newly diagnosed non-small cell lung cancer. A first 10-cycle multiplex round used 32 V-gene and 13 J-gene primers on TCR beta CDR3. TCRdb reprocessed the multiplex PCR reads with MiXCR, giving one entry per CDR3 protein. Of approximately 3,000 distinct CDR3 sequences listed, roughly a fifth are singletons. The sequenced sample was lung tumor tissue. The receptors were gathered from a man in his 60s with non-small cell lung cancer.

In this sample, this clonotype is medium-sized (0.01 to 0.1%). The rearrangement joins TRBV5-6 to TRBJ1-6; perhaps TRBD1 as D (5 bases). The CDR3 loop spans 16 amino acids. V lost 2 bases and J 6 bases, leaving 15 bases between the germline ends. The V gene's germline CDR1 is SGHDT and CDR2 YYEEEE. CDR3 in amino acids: CASSFASGLINSPLHF. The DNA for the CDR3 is TGTGCCAGCAGCTTCGCTTCGGGACTTATTAATTCACCCCTCCACTTT. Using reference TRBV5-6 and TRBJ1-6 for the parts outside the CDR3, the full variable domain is DAGVTQSPTHLIKTRGQQVTLRCSPKSGHDTVSWYQQALGQGPQFIFQYYEEEERQRGNFPDRFSGHQFPNYSSELNVNALLLGDSALYLCASSFASGLINSPLHFGNGTRLTVT.

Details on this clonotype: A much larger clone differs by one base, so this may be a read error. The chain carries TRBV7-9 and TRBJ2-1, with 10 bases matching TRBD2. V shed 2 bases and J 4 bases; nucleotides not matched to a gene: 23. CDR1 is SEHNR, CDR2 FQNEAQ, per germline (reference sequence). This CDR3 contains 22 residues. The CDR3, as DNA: TGTGCCAGCAGCTTAAAAAGGGGGCCTAGCGGGAGTGCAGAGCGCTCTTACAATGAGCAGTTCTTC. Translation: CASSLKRGPSGSAERSYNEQFF. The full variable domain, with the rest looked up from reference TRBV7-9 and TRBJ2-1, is DTGVSQNPRHKITKRGQNVTFRCDPISEHNRLYWYRQTLGQGPEFLTYFQNEAQLEKSRLLSDRFSAERPKGSFSTLEIQRTEQGDSAMYLCASSLKRGPSGSAERSYNEQFFGPGTRLTVL.

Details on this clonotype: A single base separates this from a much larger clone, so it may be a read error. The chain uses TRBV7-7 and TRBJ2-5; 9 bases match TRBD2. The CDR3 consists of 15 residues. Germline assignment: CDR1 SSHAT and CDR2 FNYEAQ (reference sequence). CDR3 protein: CAISIAGATQETQYF. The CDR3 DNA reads TGTGCTATCAGCATAGCGGGAGCGACCCAAGAGACCCAGTACTTC.

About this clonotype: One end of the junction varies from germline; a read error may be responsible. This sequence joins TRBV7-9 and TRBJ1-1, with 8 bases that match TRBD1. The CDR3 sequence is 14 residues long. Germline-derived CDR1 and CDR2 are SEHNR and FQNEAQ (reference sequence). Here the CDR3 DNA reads TGTGCCAGCACCGACAGGGGATTAGGCACTGAAGCTCTCTTT. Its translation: CASTDRGLGTEALF.

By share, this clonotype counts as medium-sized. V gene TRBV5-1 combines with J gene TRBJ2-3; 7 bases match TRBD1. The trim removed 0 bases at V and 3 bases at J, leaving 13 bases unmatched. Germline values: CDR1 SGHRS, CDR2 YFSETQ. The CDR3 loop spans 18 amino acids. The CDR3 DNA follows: TGCGCCAGCAGCTTGGAGGGGGCGCGGAGTTATGGGACAGATACGCAGTATTTT. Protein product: CASSLEGARSYGTDTQYF.

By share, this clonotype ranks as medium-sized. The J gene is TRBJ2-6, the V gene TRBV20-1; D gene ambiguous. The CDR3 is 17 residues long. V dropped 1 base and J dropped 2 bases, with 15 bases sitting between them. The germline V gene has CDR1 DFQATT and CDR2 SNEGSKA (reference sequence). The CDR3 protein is CSARAPFQATGANVLTF. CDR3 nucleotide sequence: TGCAGTGCTAGAGCCCCCTTCCAAGCAACTGGGGCCAACGTCCTGACTTTC.

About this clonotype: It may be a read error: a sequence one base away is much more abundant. The CDR3 region has the DNA TGTGCCAGCAGCTTTGGGACTAGCTGGAGAGTTCGGACCGGGGAGCTGTTTTTT. Amino acid sequence: CASSFGTSWRVRTGELFF. V usage is TRBV9 and J usage is TRBJ2-2, with 9 bases identical to TRBD2. CDR1 SGDLS and CDR2 YYNGEE come from the germline V gene. This CDR3 spans 18 amino acids. With V trimmed by 4 bases and J by 5 bases, 15 bases remained unmatched.

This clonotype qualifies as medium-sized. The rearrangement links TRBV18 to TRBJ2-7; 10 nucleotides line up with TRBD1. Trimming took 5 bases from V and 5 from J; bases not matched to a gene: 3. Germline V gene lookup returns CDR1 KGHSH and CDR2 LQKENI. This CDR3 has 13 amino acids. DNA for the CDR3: TGTGCCAGCTCAGAGGGACAGGGGAACGAGCAGTACTTC. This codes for CASSEGQGNEQYF.

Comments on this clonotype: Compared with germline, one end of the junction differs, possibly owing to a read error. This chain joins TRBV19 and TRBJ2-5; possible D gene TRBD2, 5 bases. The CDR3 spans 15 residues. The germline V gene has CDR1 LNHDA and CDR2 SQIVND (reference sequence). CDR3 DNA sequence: TGTGCCAGTAGTGACTCTAAGGGAGAAGAAGAGACCAAGTACTTC. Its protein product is CASSDSKGEEETKYF.

The CDR3 reads CSARTGGMETQYF. In DNA form, the CDR3 reads TGCAGTGCTAGAACAGGGGGCATGGAGACCCAGTACTTC. The genes are TRBV20-1 and TRBJ2-5; the match to TRBD1 covers 9 bases. The trim removed 2 bases at V and 5 bases at J, leaving 3 bases unmatched. CDR1 DFQATT and CDR2 SNEGSKA come from the germline V gene (reference sequence). This CDR3 comprises 13 residues.

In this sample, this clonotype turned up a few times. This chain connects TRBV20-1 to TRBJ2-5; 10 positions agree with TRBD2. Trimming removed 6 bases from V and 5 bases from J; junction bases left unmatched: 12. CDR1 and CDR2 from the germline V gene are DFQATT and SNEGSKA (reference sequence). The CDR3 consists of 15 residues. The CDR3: CSATSGRADGETQYF. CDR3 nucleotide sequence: TGCAGTGCAACAAGCGGGAGGGCCGACGGGGAGACCCAGTACTTC.

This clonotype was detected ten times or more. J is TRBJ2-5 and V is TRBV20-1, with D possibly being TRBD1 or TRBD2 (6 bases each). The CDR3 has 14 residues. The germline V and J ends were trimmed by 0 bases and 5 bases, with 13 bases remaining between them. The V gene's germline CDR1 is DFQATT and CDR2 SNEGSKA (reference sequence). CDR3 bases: TGCAGTGCTAGAGATCGGAGAGGGGGGGAGACCCAGTACTTC. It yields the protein CSARDRRGGETQYF.

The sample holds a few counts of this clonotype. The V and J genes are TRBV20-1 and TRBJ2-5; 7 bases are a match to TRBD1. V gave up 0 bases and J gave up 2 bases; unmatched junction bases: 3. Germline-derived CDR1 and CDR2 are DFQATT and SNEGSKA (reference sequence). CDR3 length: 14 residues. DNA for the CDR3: TGCAGTGCTAGAGATGGCAGGGGGCAAGAGACCCAGTACTTC. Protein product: CSARDGRGQETQYF.

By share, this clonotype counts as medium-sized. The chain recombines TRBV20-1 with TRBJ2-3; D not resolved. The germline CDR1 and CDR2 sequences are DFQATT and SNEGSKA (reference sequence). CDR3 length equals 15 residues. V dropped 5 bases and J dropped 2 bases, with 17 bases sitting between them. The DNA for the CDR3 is TGCAGTGCTCGACCGACCCCCGGACCCACAGATACGCAGTATTTT. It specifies CSARPTPGPTDTQYF.

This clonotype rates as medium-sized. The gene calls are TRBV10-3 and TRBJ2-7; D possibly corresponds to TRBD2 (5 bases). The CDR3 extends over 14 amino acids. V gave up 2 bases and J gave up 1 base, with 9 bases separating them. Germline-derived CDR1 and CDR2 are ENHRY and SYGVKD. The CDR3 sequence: CAISEGGFSYEQYF. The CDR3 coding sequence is TGTGCCATCAGTGAGGGCGGGTTTTCCTACGAGCAGTACTTC.

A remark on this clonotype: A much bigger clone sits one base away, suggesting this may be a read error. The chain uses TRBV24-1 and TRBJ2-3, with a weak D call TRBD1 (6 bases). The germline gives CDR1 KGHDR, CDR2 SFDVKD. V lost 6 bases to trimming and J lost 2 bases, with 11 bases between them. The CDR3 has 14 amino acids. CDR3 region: CATSPQGITDTQYF. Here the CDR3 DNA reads TGTGCCACCAGTCCTCAGGGGATCACAGATACGCAGTATTTT.

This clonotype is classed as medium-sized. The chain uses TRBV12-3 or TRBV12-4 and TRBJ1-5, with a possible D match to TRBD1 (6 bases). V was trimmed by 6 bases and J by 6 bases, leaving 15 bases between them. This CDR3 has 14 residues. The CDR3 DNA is TGTGCCAGCAGGAGAACAGGGCGAGGTCAGCCCCAGCATTTT. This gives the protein CASRRTGRGQPQHF.

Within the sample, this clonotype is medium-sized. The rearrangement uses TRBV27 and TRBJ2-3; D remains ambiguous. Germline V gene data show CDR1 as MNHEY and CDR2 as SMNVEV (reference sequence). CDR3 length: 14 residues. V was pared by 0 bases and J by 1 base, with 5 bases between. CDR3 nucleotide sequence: TGTGCCAGCAGTTTATCGTGGGGCACAGATACGCAGTATTTT. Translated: CASSLSWGTDTQYF.

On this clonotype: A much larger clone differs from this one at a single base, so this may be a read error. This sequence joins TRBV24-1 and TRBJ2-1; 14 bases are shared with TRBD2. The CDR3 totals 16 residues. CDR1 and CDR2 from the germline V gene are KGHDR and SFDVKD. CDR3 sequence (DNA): TGTTCCACCAGTGCCCTGGGACTAGCGGGAGTGGCTGAGCAGTTCTTC. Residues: CSTSALGLAGVAEQFF.

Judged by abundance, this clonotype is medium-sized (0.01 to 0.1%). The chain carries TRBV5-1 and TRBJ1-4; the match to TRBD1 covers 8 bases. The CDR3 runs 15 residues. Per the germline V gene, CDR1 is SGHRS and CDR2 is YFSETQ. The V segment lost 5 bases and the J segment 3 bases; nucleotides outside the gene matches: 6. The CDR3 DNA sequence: TGCGCCAGCAGAGGAGGACAGGGATCTAATGAAAAACTGTTTTTT. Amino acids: CASRGGQGSNEKLFF.

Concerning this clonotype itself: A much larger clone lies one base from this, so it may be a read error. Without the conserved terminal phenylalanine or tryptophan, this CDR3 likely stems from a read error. The CDR3 DNA is TGTGCCATCAGTGACGGCAGCTTGAATGAAAAACTGTTTTCT. Translated, it gives CAISDGSLNEKLFS. V is TRBV10-3 and J is TRBJ1-4; no clear D gene. CDR3 size: 14 residues. Germline lookup yields CDR1 ENHRY and CDR2 SYGVKD. Trimming pared 3 bases from V and 5 bases from J, leaving 10 bases between.

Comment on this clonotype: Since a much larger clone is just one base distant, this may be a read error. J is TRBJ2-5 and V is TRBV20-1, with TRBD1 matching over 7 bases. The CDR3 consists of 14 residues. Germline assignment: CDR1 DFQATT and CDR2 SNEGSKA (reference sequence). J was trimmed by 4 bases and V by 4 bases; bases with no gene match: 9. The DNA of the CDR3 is TGCAGTGCTACCGACTCGACAGGGATAGAGACCCAGTACTTC. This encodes CSATDSTGIETQYF.

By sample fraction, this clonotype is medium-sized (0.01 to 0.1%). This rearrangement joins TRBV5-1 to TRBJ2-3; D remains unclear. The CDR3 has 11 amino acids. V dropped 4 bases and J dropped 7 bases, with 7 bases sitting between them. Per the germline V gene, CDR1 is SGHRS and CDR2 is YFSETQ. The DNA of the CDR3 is TGCGCCAGCAGCGGCCAATATACGCAGTATTTT. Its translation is CASSGQYTQYF.

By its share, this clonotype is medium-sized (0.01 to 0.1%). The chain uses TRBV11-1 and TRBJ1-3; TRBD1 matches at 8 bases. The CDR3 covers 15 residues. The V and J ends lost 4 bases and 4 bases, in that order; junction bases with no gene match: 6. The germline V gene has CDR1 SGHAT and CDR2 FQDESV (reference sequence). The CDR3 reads CASSYRTGTGNTIYF. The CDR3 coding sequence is TGTGCCAGCAGCTATCGGACAGGGACGGGAAACACCATATATTTT.

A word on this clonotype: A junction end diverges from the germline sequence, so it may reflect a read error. In DNA form, the CDR3 reads TGCGCAAGCACCCTTCGGCAGGGGCAGGGTGAGCAGTTCTTC. Amino acids: CASTLRQGQGEQFF. The rearrangement uses TRBV5-1 and TRBJ2-1; tentative D call: TRBD1 (6 bases). The CDR3 spans 14 residues. Germline V lookup: CDR1 SGHRS, CDR2 YFSETQ.

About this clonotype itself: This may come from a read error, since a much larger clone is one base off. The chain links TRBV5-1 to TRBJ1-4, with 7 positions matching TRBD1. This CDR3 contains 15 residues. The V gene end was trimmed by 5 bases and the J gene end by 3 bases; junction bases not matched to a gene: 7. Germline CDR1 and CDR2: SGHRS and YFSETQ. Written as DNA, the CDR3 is TGCGCCAGCAGAGGACGACAGGGATCTAATGAAAAACTGTTTTTT. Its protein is CASRGRQGSNEKLFF.

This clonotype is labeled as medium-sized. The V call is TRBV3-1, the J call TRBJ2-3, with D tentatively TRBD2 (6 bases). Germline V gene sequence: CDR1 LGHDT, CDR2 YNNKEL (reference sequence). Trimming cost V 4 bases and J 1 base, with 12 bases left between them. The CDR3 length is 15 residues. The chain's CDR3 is CASSRLGGGTDTQYF. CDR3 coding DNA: TGTGCCAGCAGCCGCCTAGGCGGGGGCACAGATACGCAGTATTTT.

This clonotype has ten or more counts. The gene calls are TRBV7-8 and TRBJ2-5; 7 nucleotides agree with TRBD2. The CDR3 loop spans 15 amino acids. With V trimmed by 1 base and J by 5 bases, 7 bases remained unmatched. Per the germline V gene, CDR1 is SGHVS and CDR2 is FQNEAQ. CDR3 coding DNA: TGTGCCAGCAGCTTAGACAGGCCCGGGAGGGAGACCCAGTACTTC. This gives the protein CASSLDRPGRETQYF. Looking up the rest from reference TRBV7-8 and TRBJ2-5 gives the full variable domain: GAGVSQSPRYKVAKRGQDVALRCDPISGHVSLFWYQQALGQGPEFLTYFQNEAQLDKSGLPSDRFFAERPEGSVSTLKIQRTQQEDSAVYLCASSLDRPGRETQYFGPGTRLLVL.

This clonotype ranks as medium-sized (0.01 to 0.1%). CDR3 DNA: TGTGCCAGCAGTAGACGACAGGGCGGCAATCAGCCCCAGCATTTT. This gives the protein CASSRRQGGNQPQHF. The rearrangement links TRBV28 to TRBJ1-5; 7 positions agree with TRBD1. Germline CDR1 is MDHEN and CDR2 is SYDVKM. The CDR3 covers 15 residues. Unmatched junction bases numbered 6, after V lost 5 bases and J lost 2 bases.

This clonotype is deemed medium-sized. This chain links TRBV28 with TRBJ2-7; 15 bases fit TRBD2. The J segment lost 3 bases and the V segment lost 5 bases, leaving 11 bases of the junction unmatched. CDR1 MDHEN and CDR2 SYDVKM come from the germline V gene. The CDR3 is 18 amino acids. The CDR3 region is CASSPNLGLAGGNYEQYF. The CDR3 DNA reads TGTGCCAGCAGTCCGAACCTGGGACTAGCGGGAGGAAACTACGAGCAGTACTTC.

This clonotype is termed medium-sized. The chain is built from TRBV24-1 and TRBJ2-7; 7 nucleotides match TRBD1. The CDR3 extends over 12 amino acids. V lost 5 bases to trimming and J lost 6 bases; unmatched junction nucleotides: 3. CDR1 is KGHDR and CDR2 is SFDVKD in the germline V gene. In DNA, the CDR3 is TGTGCCACCAGTGTCCCAGGGGGCGAGCAGTACTTC. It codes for CATSVPGGEQYF.

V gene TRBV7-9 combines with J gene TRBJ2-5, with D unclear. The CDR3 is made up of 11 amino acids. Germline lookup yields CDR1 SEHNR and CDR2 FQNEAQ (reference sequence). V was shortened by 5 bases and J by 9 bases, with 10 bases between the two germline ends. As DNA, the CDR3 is TGTGCCAGCAGCCCCCCGGGTGCCCAGTACTTC. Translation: CASSPPGAQYF.